The next 10 T cell receptor beta chains were all read from a single sample in a study of blood T cells in healthy people across ages. Combining a sample-barcoded 5' primer with a J-beta primer mix, a second PCR ran for 7 to 11 cycles. TCRdb processed the 5' RACE reads anew with MiXCR; each CDR3 protein has one entry. The table records about 930,000 distinct CDR3 sequences, about 29% of them present only once. These data were also filed under a second study, of T cells of mothers and their children.

Sequenced material: blood. All receptors come from a woman aged 40 to 55 in good health.

Many counts were recorded for this clonotype. The chain uses TRBV12-3 or TRBV12-4 and TRBJ2-1; D is uncertain. This CDR3 region has 12 residues. V lost 5 bases and J 12 bases, leaving 14 bases between the germline ends. CDR3 DNA sequence: TGTGCCAGCAGTATCTCTCGGTGGGGGCAGTTCTTC. This sequence encodes CASSISRWGQFF.

A word on this clonotype: Sequence at one end of the junction differs from germline and may be a read error. V and J are TRBV6-5 and TRBJ1-4; D remains unclear. Germline V gene lookup returns CDR1 MNHEY and CDR2 SVGAGI. CDR3 length: 14 amino acids. CDR3 loop: CVSRKQPTNEKLFF. Written as DNA, the CDR3 is TGTGTCAGCAGGAAACAGCCAACTAATGAAAAACTGTTTTTT.

V usage is TRBV3-1 and J usage is TRBJ2-2; D may be TRBD1 (5 bases). V gave up 6 bases and J gave up 14 bases, with 16 bases separating them. The CDR3 consists of 12 residues. Germline V gives CDR1 LGHDT, CDR2 YNNKEL (reference sequence). This CDR3 reads CASSPGHLGLFF. CDR3 sequence (DNA): TGTGCCAGCAGTCCCGGACACCTGGGTCTGTTTTTT.

This clonotype has at least ten counts. This chain links TRBV7-2 with TRBJ2-5, with D possibly matching TRBD1 (6 bases). The CDR3 is 11 amino acids. Looked up from germline, CDR1 is SGHTA and CDR2 is FQGNSA. V dropped 3 bases and J dropped 12 bases, with 11 bases sitting between them. The CDR3 region is CASSLGRGKYF. The CDR3 coding sequence is TGTGCCAGCAGCTTGGGCAGGGGAAAGTACTTC.

Only a few counts were recorded for this clonotype. The chain carries TRBV5-6 and TRBJ2-7; D is undetermined. The CDR3 covers 11 residues. Germline CDR1 reads SGHDT; CDR2 reads YYEEEE. Trimming stripped 2 bases from V and 6 bases from J, with 6 bases between. The chain's CDR3 is CASSFMREQYF. The CDR3 DNA follows: TGTGCCAGCAGCTTTATGCGCGAGCAGTACTTC.

The chain couples TRBV3-1 to TRBJ1-2; TRBD1 might be the D (6 bases). CDR1 LGHDT and CDR2 YNNKEL come from the germline V gene (reference sequence). The CDR3 length is 15 residues. Trimming took off 0 bases at V and 4 bases at J, with 12 bases between the two ends. The CDR3 spells CASSQDIRGGYGYTF. The DNA for the CDR3 is TGTGCCAGCAGCCAAGATATCAGGGGTGGCTATGGCTACACCTTC.

This clonotype has ten or more counts. The rearrangement joins TRBV9 to TRBJ2-5; 8 bases match TRBD2. The V segment lost 0 bases and the J segment 4 bases; nucleotides outside the gene matches: 2. Looked up from germline, CDR1 is SGDLS and CDR2 is YYNGEE. The CDR3 has 14 residues. The CDR3 region is CASSVAGGPETQYF. The DNA for the CDR3 is TGTGCCAGCAGCGTAGCGGGGGGGCCAGAGACCCAGTACTTC.

The gene calls are TRBV7-9 and TRBJ2-1; D is possibly TRBD1 (5 bases). V lost 5 bases and J 3 bases, leaving 17 bases between the germline ends. The CDR3 is 16 amino acids. Germline assignment: CDR1 SEHNR and CDR2 FQNEAQ (reference sequence). Here the CDR3 reads CASSERQLGLYNEQFF. The CDR3 DNA is TGTGCCAGCAGCGAACGCCAGCTGGGGCTCTACAATGAGCAGTTCTTC.

The chain joins TRBV5-1 to TRBJ2-3; TRBD1 might be the D (6 bases). Per the germline V gene, CDR1 is SGHRS and CDR2 is YFSETQ. The CDR3 is 16 amino acids. V was clipped by 0 bases and J by 0 bases, with 11 bases between them. Here the CDR3 reads CASSLVPGQSTDTQYF. For the CDR3, the DNA is TGCGCCAGCAGCTTGGTTCCAGGACAGAGCACAGATACGCAGTATTTT.

This clonotype was detected a few times. J is TRBJ2-1 and V is TRBV7-9; 14 positions agree with TRBD2. This CDR3 has 16 residues. CDR1 and CDR2 (germline): SEHNR, FQNEAQ (reference sequence). V trimming: 5 bases; J trimming: 3 bases; junction bases outside the gene matches: 3. In DNA form, the CDR3 reads TGTGCCAGCAGCATGACTAGCGGGGGGGTCTACAATGAGCAGTTCTTC. Translating gives CASSMTSGGVYNEQFF.